Here is one T cell receptor (beta chain) with its context. This CDR3 spans 11 amino acids. Trimming stripped 3 bases from V and 5 bases from J, with 3 bases between. Germline assignment: CDR1 SGHVS and CDR2 FQNEAQ. This entry comes from a study of OX40 agonist ivuxolimab in advanced cancers. Looking at the study overall: Of the participants, more than 35% had some prior anti-PD-1, anti-PD-L1 or anti-CTLA-4 therapy, which was allowed.

The method was immunoSEQ multiplex PCR; TCRdb's version includes in-frame clones alone and lacks a portion of them. The data show 82,000 or so clones, roughly 89% seen once. This TCR came from an adult with an advanced solid tumor such as melanoma, head and neck, liver or kidney cancer. Here the sequenced sample was CD4+ or CD8+ T cells sorted from blood, taken in a trial of the OX40 agonist ivuxolimab. This chain joins TRBV7-8 and TRBJ2-3; D gene unclear. The CDR3: CASSLQDTQYF. DNA of the CDR3: TGTGCCAGCAGCTTGCAAGATACGCAGTATTTT.